Listed here are 24 T cell receptor beta chains from one sample, sequenced in a study of T-cell reconstitution after alpha-beta-depleted transplantation in children (dated by TCRdb to about 2016). The sample's treatment or condition, from its label and the paper: allogeneic hematopoietic cell transplantation with graft depleted of TCRalphabeta T cells and CD19 B cells. The method behind the library was PCR. The sequencer was an Illumina HiSeq 2500. To normalize quantification of the TCRbeta repertoire, the TCR libraries were built with molecular barcoding that relied on unique molecular identifiers. TCRdb reprocessed the public reads (quality trimming at Q25 with fastp, clone calling with MiXCR) and kept in-frame beta chains. Every CDR3 protein is listed once, alongside the most common genes and DNA of its rows. Present in this sample are about 610,000 distinct CDR3 sequences, roughly a quarter of which were seen just once. The top ten constitute 30% to 45% of the sample.

The sequencing used PBMCs, collected before TCRalphabeta/CD19-depleted stem cell transplant. These receptors were obtained from a boy less than two years old with Wiskott-Aldrich syndrome, due to receive a stem cell transplant.

The gene calls are TRBV20-1 and TRBJ2-7; 12 nucleotides match TRBD1. This CDR3 has 15 amino acids. V was clipped by 7 bases and J by 7 bases; unmatched bases: 14. Germline CDR1 and CDR2: DFQATT and SNEGSKA (reference sequence). CDR3: CSVLLSRDRGLEQYF. The DNA of the CDR3 is TGCAGTGTTCTTCTTTCCCGGGACAGGGGGCTAGAGCAGTACTTC.

The sample holds a few counts of this clonotype. The chain employs TRBV20-1 and TRBJ2-5; D uncertain. From germline, CDR1 is DFQATT and CDR2 SNEGSKA (reference sequence). The germline V and J ends were trimmed by 1 base and 4 bases, with 16 bases remaining between them. The CDR3 consists of 15 residues. The CDR3 DNA sequence: TGCAGTGCTAGAGTCGGAAGATTTCAGTCAGAGACCCAGTACTTC. Protein: CSARVGRFQSETQYF.

For the CDR3, the DNA is TGTGCCAGCAGTTTAATAACCGGGACAGGGGGCTACGAGCAGTACTTC. Translating gives CASSLITGTGGYEQYF. J is TRBJ2-7 and V is TRBV27; 11 nucleotides align to TRBD1. This CDR3 region has 16 residues. CDR1 is MNHEY, CDR2 SMNVEV, per germline (reference sequence). Losses at the gene ends were 2 bases for V and 3 bases for J; bases not matched to a gene: 6.

This chain uses TRBV20-1 with TRBJ2-5; D might be TRBD1 (5 bases). Germline assignment: CDR1 DFQATT and CDR2 SNEGSKA (reference sequence). This CDR3 region has 15 residues. V gave up 0 bases and J gave up 2 bases, with 13 bases separating them. CDR3 DNA: TGCAGTGCTAGAGACAGAGCAGGGATACAAGAGACCCAGTACTTC. Amino acids: CSARDRAGIQETQYF.

This clonotype was seen a handful of times. The rearrangement uses TRBV7-9 and TRBJ1-4; TRBD1 might be the D (5 bases). Germline CDR1 and CDR2: SEHNR and FQNEAQ (reference sequence). There are 17 residues in the CDR3. V lost 5 bases to trimming and J lost 0 bases, with 16 bases between them. As DNA, the CDR3 is TGTGCCAGCAGCACACCTCGGGGCAGAGCAACTAATGAAAAACTGTTTTTT. Translated: CASSTPRGRATNEKLFF.

The chain has TRBV5-1 and TRBJ2-3; TRBD2 matches 13 bases. The CDR3 is 16 residues long. The germline gives CDR1 SGHRS, CDR2 YFSETQ. Trimming cost V 5 bases and J 1 base; bases outside gene matches: 4. In DNA, the CDR3 is TGCGCCAGCAGAAAAGGACTAGCGGGAGGCACAGATACGCAGTATTTT. Protein product: CASRKGLAGGTDTQYF.

This clonotype was picked up a small number of times. The CDR3 sequence is CASSKGLTLEQYF. CDR3 bases: TGTGCCAGCAGCAAGGGACTGACCTTAGAGCAGTACTTC. The rearrangement uses TRBV28 and TRBJ2-7, with D perhaps matching TRBD2 (6 bases). V was cut by 6 bases and J by 7 bases, with 16 bases left in between. The CDR3 totals 13 residues. Germline values: CDR1 MDHEN, CDR2 SYDVKM. Complete variable domain (other parts from reference TRBV28 and TRBJ2-7): DVKVTQSSRYLVKRTGEKVFLECVQDMDHENMFWYRQDPGLGLRLIYFSYDVKMKEKGDIPEGYSVSREKKERFSLILESASTNQTSMYLCASSKGLTLEQYFGPGTRLTVT.

The chain combines TRBV5-1 with TRBJ2-5, with D unclear. The germline CDR1 and CDR2 sequences are SGHRS and YFSETQ. Trimming left V 3 bases short and J 7 bases short, with 19 bases between. There are 15 residues in the CDR3. The DNA for the CDR3 is TGCGCCAGCAGCTCCCAGACCGGGCTCCTGGGGACCCAGTACTTC. It yields the protein CASSSQTGLLGTQYF.

In its sample, this clonotype was seen a few times. The gene calls are TRBV29-1 and TRBJ2-5; TRBD2 aligns across 9 bases. J was trimmed by 5 bases and V by 3 bases; bases with no gene match: 4. Germline loops: CDR1 SQVTM, CDR2 ANQGSEA. The CDR3 has 13 residues. CDR3 region: CSVEITSGETQYF. The DNA of the CDR3 is TGCAGCGTTGAGATCACTAGCGGGGAGACCCAGTACTTC.

The chain carries TRBV5-1 and TRBJ2-1, with D perhaps TRBD2 (6 bases). The CDR3 spans 15 residues. V lost 2 bases to trimming and J lost 6 bases, with 15 bases between them. Per germline, CDR1 SGHRS and CDR2 YFSETQ. The DNA of the CDR3 is TGCGCCAGCAGCTTTACGGGACTCTTAGGCAATGAGCAGTTCTTC. It codes for CASSFTGLLGNEQFF.

This clonotype turned up a few times. Just one base apart from a much larger clone, this may be a read error. The chain's CDR3 is CASSPQDTQYF. CDR3 coding DNA: TGTGCCAGCAGTCCACAGGATACGCAGTATTTT. This chain links TRBV12-3 or TRBV12-4 with TRBJ2-3; D call uncertain. The V end was cut by 5 bases, the J end by 6 bases, with 6 bases between. CDR3 length equals 11 residues.

This clonotype was detected only a few times. V usage is TRBV20-1 and J usage is TRBJ1-5, with TRBD1 matching over 10 bases. The germline V gene has CDR1 DFQATT and CDR2 SNEGSKA (reference sequence). The CDR3 is 15 amino acids. Losses at the gene ends were 6 bases for V and 7 bases for J; bases not matched to a gene: 12. The CDR3 sequence: CSADSGTGARQPQHF. The CDR3 DNA follows: TGCAGTGCAGATTCCGGGACAGGGGCCCGACAGCCCCAGCATTTT.

The chain joins TRBV12-3 or TRBV12-4 to TRBJ1-1; no clear D gene. Trimming took off 3 bases at V and 1 base at J, with 12 bases between the two ends. The CDR3 extends over 15 amino acids. The CDR3 protein is CASSLFVGQNTEAFF. Written as DNA, the CDR3 is TGTGCCAGCAGTTTGTTTGTTGGGCAGAACACTGAAGCTTTCTTT.

The rearrangement links TRBV3-1 to TRBJ2-2; perhaps TRBD2 as D (6 bases). The V end lost 5 bases, the J end lost 6 bases, and 13 bases lay between the germline ends. Germline lookup yields CDR1 LGHDT and CDR2 YNNKEL (reference sequence). The CDR3 sequence is 14 residues long. CDR3 loop: CASSIRRGSGELFF. The DNA for the CDR3 is TGTGCCAGCAGCATCCGCCGGGGGTCCGGGGAGCTGTTTTTT. Combining the CDR3 with reference TRBV3-1 and TRBJ2-2 gives the whole variable domain DTAVSQTPKYLVTQMGNDKSIKCEQNLGHDTMYWYKQDSKKFLKIMFSYNNKELIINETVPNRFSPKSPDKAHLNLHINSLELGDSAVYFCASSIRRGSGELFFGEGSRLTVL.

This clonotype has just a few counts. The chain combines TRBV5-1 with TRBJ2-3; possible D gene TRBD2, 5 bases. Germline V CDR1 and CDR2: SGHRS, YFSETQ. Trimming stripped 3 bases from V and 3 bases from J, with 14 bases between. The CDR3 covers 15 residues. The CDR3 is CASSSQLRDTDTQYF. For the CDR3, the DNA is TGCGCCAGCAGCTCCCAACTACGGGATACAGATACGCAGTATTTT. Full variable domain (outside the CDR3, taken from reference TRBV5-1 and TRBJ2-3): KAGVTQTPRYLIKTRGQQVTLSCSPISGHRSVSWYQQTPGQGLQFLFEYFSETQRNKGNFPGRFSGRQFSNSRSEMNVSTLELGDSALYLCASSSQLRDTDTQYFGPGTRLTVL.

The gene calls are TRBV18 and TRBJ2-7; TRBD2 aligns across 7 bases. V lost 3 bases to trimming and J lost 0 bases; unmatched junction nucleotides: 8. The CDR3 sequence is 16 residues long. Germline lookup yields CDR1 KGHSH and CDR2 LQKENI. CDR3 nucleotides: TGTGCCAGCTCACCGAGTCAAACTAGCGACTCCTACGAGCAGTACTTC. It encodes CASSPSQTSDSYEQYF.

V and J are TRBV29-1 and TRBJ2-2, with 8 bases that match TRBD1. CDR1 is SQVTM and CDR2 is ANQGSEA in the germline V gene. This CDR3 is built from 13 residues. Losses at the gene ends were 6 bases for V and 5 bases for J; bases not matched to a gene: 5. The CDR3 loop reads CSVTRTGTGELFF. The CDR3 DNA is TGCAGCGTCACAAGGACAGGGACCGGGGAGCTGTTTTTT.

The sample holds a few counts of this clonotype. The rearrangement joins TRBV3-1 to TRBJ2-5; 8 nucleotides agree with TRBD1. V gave up 4 bases and J gave up 5 bases; unmatched junction bases: 6. This CDR3 has 14 residues. Germline loops: CDR1 LGHDT, CDR2 YNNKEL (reference sequence). The CDR3 is CASSRNRGWETQYF. The CDR3 DNA reads TGTGCCAGCAGCCGCAACAGGGGGTGGGAGACCCAGTACTTC.

This clonotype was found a few times. The V and J genes are TRBV12-3 or TRBV12-4 and TRBJ1-1, with D maybe TRBD1 (5 bases). This CDR3 is 13 amino acids long. The V end was cut by 11 bases, the J end by 5 bases, with 18 bases between. The CDR3 here is CAAGGVSGTEAFF. CDR3 nucleotide sequence: TGTGCCGCGGGGGGGGTCTCGGGGACTGAAGCTTTCTTT.

This clonotype was counted between two and nine times. The V gene is TRBV28, the J gene TRBJ2-1, with 10 bases matching TRBD2. Germline-derived CDR1 and CDR2 are MDHEN and SYDVKM. CDR3 length equals 15 residues. The V segment lost 6 bases and the J segment 3 bases; nucleotides outside the gene matches: 5. In DNA form, the CDR3 reads TGTGCCAGCAGACGGGGACTAGCGAACTACAATGAGCAGTTCTTC. Translated: CASRRGLANYNEQFF.

This chain connects TRBV3-1 to TRBJ2-5, with 9 bases matching TRBD2. Germline-derived CDR1 and CDR2 are LGHDT and YNNKEL (reference sequence). The CDR3 is 19 amino acids. Trimming took 0 bases from V and 5 from J; bases not matched to a gene: 16. As DNA, the CDR3 is TGTGCCAGCAGCCAAGATTGGGTATCTATAGCGGGAGCGGCTGAGACCCAGTACTTC. This encodes CASSQDWVSIAGAAETQYF.

This clonotype was observed a few times. CDR3 sequence: CASLASGRGGTQYF. In DNA form, the CDR3 reads TGCGCCAGCTTGGCTAGCGGGAGAGGAGGTACGCAGTATTTT. The rearrangement joins TRBV5-1 to TRBJ2-3, with TRBD2 matching 10 bases. Germline V lookup: CDR1 SGHRS, CDR2 YFSETQ. This CDR3 region has 14 residues. J lost 8 bases, V lost 7 bases, and 10 bases had no gene match.

The chain carries TRBV28 and TRBJ1-3; the D is unclear. Per germline, CDR1 MDHEN and CDR2 SYDVKM. CDR3 size: 14 residues. The V gene lost 4 bases and the J gene lost 0 bases, with 7 bases spanning the gap. CDR3 amino acids: CASSSRNSGNTIYF. The CDR3 DNA reads as TGTGCCAGCAGTTCCCGAAACTCTGGAAACACCATATATTTT.

The chain is built from TRBV25-1 and TRBJ2-7; 7 bases align to TRBD1. In germline, CDR1 is MGHDK, CDR2 SYGVNS. The CDR3 covers 14 residues. V shed 5 bases and J 6 bases; nucleotides not matched to a gene: 10. CDR3 in DNA: TGTGCCAGCAGTACAACAGGGGCGCTGGGCGAGCAGTACTTC. This gives the protein CASSTTGALGEQYF.